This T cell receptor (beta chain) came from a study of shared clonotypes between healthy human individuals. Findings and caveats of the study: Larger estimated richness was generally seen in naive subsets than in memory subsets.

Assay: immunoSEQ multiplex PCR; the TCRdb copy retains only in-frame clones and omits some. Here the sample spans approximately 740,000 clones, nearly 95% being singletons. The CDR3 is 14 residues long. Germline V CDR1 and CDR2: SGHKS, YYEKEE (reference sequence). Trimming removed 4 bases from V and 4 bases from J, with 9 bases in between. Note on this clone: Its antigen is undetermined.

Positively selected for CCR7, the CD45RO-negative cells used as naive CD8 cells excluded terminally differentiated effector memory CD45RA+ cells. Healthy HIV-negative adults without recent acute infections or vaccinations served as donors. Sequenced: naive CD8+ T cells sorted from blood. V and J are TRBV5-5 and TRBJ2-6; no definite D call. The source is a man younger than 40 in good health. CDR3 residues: CASSPRSGANVLTF. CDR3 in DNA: TGTGCCAGCAGCCCGAGGTCAGGGGCCAACGTCCTGACTTTC.